The rows below give T cell receptor beta chains drawn from one sample of a study of control samples from healthy donors and cancer patients. Produced via immunoSEQ multiplex PCR; TCRdb's table is partial and in-frame only. The table shows tens of thousands of clones, with 65% to 85% occurring only once. The sequenced sample was PBMCs. The origin of the receptors is a man between 65 and 85 years old with lung cancer. CDR3s include the opening cysteine and the closing phenylalanine or tryptophan. Fields, in order: D gene, V gene, J gene, CDR3 protein, CDR3 DNA. A D gene is named only where the DNA matches it firmly.

d_gene: .
v_gene: TRBV7-9
j_gene: TRBJ2-2
CDR3aa: CASSRRQVGGELFF
CDR3nt: TGTGCCAGCAGCCGGAGACAGGTGGGCGGGGAGCTGTTTTTT

d_gene: TRBD2
v_gene: TRBV6-4
j_gene: TRBJ2-3
CDR3aa: CASSDQRGADTQYF
CDR3nt: TGTGCCAGCAGTGATCAGCGGGGGGCAGATACGCAGTATTTT

d_gene: TRBD1
v_gene: TRBV11-1
j_gene: TRBJ2-1
CDR3aa: CASSRRGTGNYNEQFF
CDR3nt: TGTGCCAGCAGCCGGCGCGGGACAGGGAACTACAATGAGCAGTTCTTC

d_gene: .
v_gene: TRBV6-5
j_gene: TRBJ1-6
CDR3aa: CASSFTGTRAESPLHF
CDR3nt: TGTGCCAGCAGTTTTACAGGGACCCGAGCGGAGTCACCCCTCCACTTT

d_gene: .
v_gene: TRBV9
j_gene: TRBJ2-5
CDR3aa: CASSVGGGQVAQYF
CDR3nt: TGTGCCAGCAGCGTAGGAGGGGGGCAGGTGGCCCAGTACTTC

d_gene: .
v_gene: TRBV21-1
j_gene: TRBJ2-4
CDR3aa: CASSHLRGAKNIQYF
CDR3nt: TGTGCCAGCAGCCACCTCAGGGGAGCCAAAAACATTCAGTACTTC

d_gene: .
v_gene: TRBV24-1
j_gene: TRBJ2-1
CDR3aa: CATSDLGSRENYNEQFF
CDR3nt: TGTGCCACCAGTGATTTGGGGTCCAGGGAGAACTACAATGAGCAGTTCTTC

d_gene: TRBD1
v_gene: TRBV5-1
j_gene: TRBJ2-2
CDR3aa: CASSLLLTGGNTGELFF
CDR3nt: TGCGCCAGCAGCCTTCTCCTGACAGGGGGGAACACCGGGGAGCTGTTTTTT

d_gene: .
v_gene: TRBV7-6
j_gene: TRBJ2-3
CDR3aa: CASSLRGWKGELTDTQYF
CDR3nt: TGTGCCAGCAGCCTCAGAGGGTGGAAGGGCGAGCTCACAGATACGCAGTATTTT

d_gene: TRBD1
v_gene: TRBV3-1/TRBV3-2
j_gene: TRBJ1-3
CDR3aa: CASSRDRGLGNTIYF
CDR3nt: TGTGCCAGCAGCCGGGACAGGGGGCTCGGAAACACCATATATTTT